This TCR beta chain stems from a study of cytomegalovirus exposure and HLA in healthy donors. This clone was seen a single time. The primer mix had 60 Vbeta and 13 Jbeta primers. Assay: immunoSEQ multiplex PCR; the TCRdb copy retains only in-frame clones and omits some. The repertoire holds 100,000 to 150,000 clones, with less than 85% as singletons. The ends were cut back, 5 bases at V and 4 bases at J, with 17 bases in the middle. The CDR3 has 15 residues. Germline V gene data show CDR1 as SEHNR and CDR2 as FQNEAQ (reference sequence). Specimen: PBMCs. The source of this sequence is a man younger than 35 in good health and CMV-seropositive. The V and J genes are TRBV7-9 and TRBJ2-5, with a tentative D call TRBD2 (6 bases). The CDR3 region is CASSHHGGPPETQYF. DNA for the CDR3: TGTGCCAGCAGCCACCACGGGGGTCCTCCAGAGACCCAGTACTTC.